This T cell receptor (beta chain) was identified in a study of control samples from healthy donors and cancer patients. This clone turned up a few times. Germline CDR1 is LNHNV and CDR2 is YYDKDF (reference sequence). The CDR3 is 14 residues long. Trimming took 5 bases from V and 0 from J, leaving 10 bases between them. Sequencing used immunoSEQ multiplex PCR; TCRdb keeps in-frame clones, though not all of them. Counted here are roughly 150,000 clones, about 93% occurring once; the ten biggest clones make up 0.68%. The receptor comes from a woman younger than 45 in good health. The source material was blood. The chain has TRBV15 and TRBJ1-1, with a tentative D call TRBD1 (5 bases). CDR3 amino acids: CATSLSGMNTEAFF. The CDR3, as DNA: TGTGCCACCAGCCTATCAGGGATGAACACTGAAGCTTTCTTT.